This T cell receptor beta chain is drawn from a study of cytomegalovirus exposure and HLA in healthy donors. Background on the study: Falling in the Caucasian-associated ancestry cluster were about four fifths of under 450 genotyped donors. Overall study findings and caveats: It was assumed in the presence/absence analyses that sequencing depth was roughly uniform across donors. The study designated 150 to 200 TCR beta chains cytomegalovirus-associated.

Vbeta (60) and Jbeta (13) primers were used in the PCR. TCRdb keeps only in-frame clones here, not all; method: immunoSEQ multiplex PCR. The sample yields around 180,000 clones, about 72% seen once. This CDR3 is 15 amino acids long. V gave up 6 bases and J gave up 1 base, with 15 bases separating them. Germline V lookup: CDR1 MNHNS, CDR2 SASEGT. On this clone itself: What it binds is not known.

Material: PBMCs. This receptor was identified in a girl between 5 and 17 years old in good health and CMV-seronegative. The chain couples TRBV6-1 to TRBJ2-5, with D perhaps matching TRBD2 (7 bases). CDR3 nucleotide sequence: TGTGCCAGCAGAACTACGGGGGGCCCCCAAGAGACCCAGTACTTC. It specifies CASRTTGGPQETQYF.